A single sample is the source of the 5 T cell receptor beta chains below, sequenced in a study of T cells in localized non-small cell lung cancer. TCRdb's table, derived via immunoSEQ multiplex PCR, lists solely in-frame clones and lacks some. The profile shows some 78,000 clones, 70% to 90% of them singletons. Sample: peripheral blood, taken before any cancer treatment. The receptors originated from a man aged 35-75 years with stage I lung adenocarcinoma.

This clone was counted a few times. The rearrangement uses TRBV5-1 and TRBJ2-7; perhaps TRBD2 as D (6 bases). From germline, CDR1 is SGHRS and CDR2 YFSETQ. V was cut by 5 bases and J by 5 bases, with 17 bases left in between. This CDR3 has 14 amino acids. Here the CDR3 reads CASRAGPGNHEQYF. The DNA of the CDR3 is TGCGCCAGCAGGGCGGGACCTGGAAACCACGAGCAGTACTTC.

This clone was detected a few times. The chain carries TRBV7-3 and TRBJ2-5, with 11 bases identical to TRBD1. V trimming: 5 bases; J trimming: 5 bases; junction bases outside the gene matches: 13. The germline CDR1 and CDR2 sequences are SGHTA and FQGTGA. This CDR3 has 17 residues. The CDR3 region is CASSPTRTGGAGETQYF. In DNA form, the CDR3 reads TGTGCCAGCAGCCCAACCCGGACAGGGGGCGCGGGTGAGACCCAGTACTTC. Full variable domain (missing parts from reference TRBV7-3 and TRBJ2-5): GAGVSQTPSNKVTEKGKYVELRCDPISGHTALYWYRQSLGQGPEFLIYFQGTGAADDSGLPNDRFFAVRPEGSVSTLKIQRTERGDSAVYLCASSPTRTGGAGETQYFGPGTRLLVL.

The chain is built from TRBV28 and TRBJ1-2; 7 bases map to TRBD1. V dropped 6 bases and J dropped 8; count of bases not matched to a gene: 12. CDR1 MDHEN and CDR2 SYDVKM come from the germline V gene. The length of the CDR3 is 14 residues. CDR3 protein: CASSRGGDNGGYTF. The CDR3 region has the DNA TGTGCCAGCAGCAGGGGGGGGGACAACGGCGGCTACACCTTC.

The chain carries TRBV19 and TRBJ2-3; D is ambiguous. Germline V gene lookup returns CDR1 LNHDA and CDR2 SQIVND (reference sequence). CDR3 length: 13 residues. V was trimmed by 7 bases and J by 2 bases, leaving 10 bases between them. CDR3 sequence (DNA): TGTGCCAGTAACCAAGGGCTCACAGATACGCAGTATTTT. Its translation is CASNQGLTDTQYF.

J is TRBJ2-7 and V is TRBV5-8; 12 positions agree with TRBD1. V shed 3 bases and J 6 bases; nucleotides not matched to a gene: 4. CDR1 is SGHTS, CDR2 YDEGEE, per germline. The CDR3 spans 14 residues. CDR3 sequence reads: CASSWGTGGREQYF. CDR3 bases: TGTGCCAGCAGCTGGGGGACAGGGGGCCGCGAGCAGTACTTC.